This T cell receptor beta chain was captured in a study of blood T cell repertoires in COVID-19. The overall study: There were acute and convalescent COVID-19 samples, and they came from the United States, Italy and Spain. Nucleic acid was either cDNA or gDNA, and it came from T cells, B-cell-depleted T cells, or PBMCs.

V shed 5 bases, J shed 2 bases, and the junction held 1 base outside the gene matches. The CDR3 extends over 13 amino acids. Germline V gives CDR1 MGHRA, CDR2 YSYEKL. Authors' data handling: By means of reference gene primer amplification, nucleated cell counts were estimated. TCRdb's copy holds only in-frame clones and misses some; the assay was immunoSEQ multiplex PCR. V, J and clone size reflect that table, while D and trimming were determined from the DNA. Of some 200,000 clones in the sample, around 80% were seen once. Input material: peripheral blood. This receptor was identified in a woman of 80 years or more with active or convalescent COVID-19. V usage is TRBV4-1 and J usage is TRBJ1-2; 8 bases fit TRBD1. The CDR3 DNA is TGCGCCAGCAGCAGGACAGGGAACTATGGCTACACCTTC. Its translation is CASSRTGNYGYTF.